These 12 T cell receptor beta chains came from one sample sequenced in a study of beta chain features in type 1 diabetes. The antigens for these receptors are not known. Study-wide results and caveats: All four CD4+ subsets of Type 1 diabetes patients contained TCRB CDR3s that were moderately but significantly shorter.

Reverse transcribing all isolated RNA meant expressed TCRB transcripts were sequenced. Libraries were prepared by immunoSEQ multiplex PCR; TCRdb keeps only in-frame clonotypes and omits some of them. This sample has about 260,000 clones, with roughly 21% found just once. Sequenced input: naive CD4+ T cells from blood. The receptors derive from a woman in her thirties or forties with type 1 diabetes.

The chain uses TRBV12-5 and TRBJ2-3; the D gene is possibly TRBD2 (5 bases). With 1 base removed from V and 6 bases from J, the gap between germline ends came to 5 bases. The CDR3 is made up of 12 amino acids. The germline gives CDR1 LGHNT, CDR2 FRNRAP. DNA for the CDR3: TGTGCTAGTGGTTTGGGGGAGGATACGCAGTATTTT. Translating it yields CASGLGEDTQYF.

The chain combines TRBV4-3 with TRBJ2-1; no definite D call. There are 16 residues in the CDR3. Germline V gene lookup returns CDR1 LGHNA and CDR2 YSLEER. The V end lost 4 bases, the J end lost 0 bases, and 13 bases lay between the germline ends. CDR3 DNA sequence: TGCGCCAGCAGCCCCGCCGACGGAGCCTCCTACAATGAGCAGTTCTTC. Residues: CASSPADGASYNEQFF.

In this sample, this clone turned up a few times. The chain is built from TRBV7-9 and TRBJ1-1, with 8 nucleotides matching TRBD1. The CDR3 loop spans 16 amino acids. V shed 1 base, J shed 0 bases, and the junction held 4 bases outside the gene matches. CDR1 and CDR2 (germline): SEHNR, FQNEAQ (reference sequence). The CDR3 protein is CASSLGRGLMNTEAFF. The CDR3 nucleotides are TGTGCCAGCAGCTTAGGCAGGGGGCTCATGAACACTGAAGCTTTCTTT.

V and J are TRBV5-6 and TRBJ1-2, with TRBD1 matching 9 bases. The CDR3 spans 17 residues. The J segment lost 4 bases and the V segment lost 4 bases, leaving 14 bases of the junction unmatched. Germline loops: CDR1 SGHDT, CDR2 YYEEEE. In nucleotides, the CDR3 is TGTGCCAGCAGCGTACTCGGGACAGGGAAACGTGTCTATGGCTACACCTTC. Its protein product is CASSVLGTGKRVYGYTF.

This clone was detected only a few times. The chain has TRBV11-2 and TRBJ2-7; no definite D call. CDR1 is SGHAT and CDR2 is FQNNGV in the germline V gene. The V and J ends lost 5 bases and 6 bases respectively, with 20 bases between them. This CDR3 contains 15 residues. The CDR3 sequence is CASSPRRVLMSEQYF. The CDR3 bases are TGTGCCAGCAGCCCCCGGAGAGTCCTCATGAGCGAGCAGTACTTC.

This clone was seen a handful of times. This chain connects TRBV28 to TRBJ2-7; 11 bases match TRBD1. CDR3 size: 15 residues. The V segment lost 4 bases and the J segment 6 bases; nucleotides outside the gene matches: 8. Germline loops: CDR1 MDHEN, CDR2 SYDVKM. CDR3 protein: CASSSQDRGLGEQYF. The CDR3 DNA sequence: TGTGCCAGCAGTTCTCAGGACAGGGGGCTGGGCGAGCAGTACTTC. The entire variable domain, with the rest obtained from reference TRBV28 and TRBJ2-7, is as follows: DVKVTQSSRYLVKRTGEKVFLECVQDMDHENMFWYRQDPGLGLRLIYFSYDVKMKEKGDIPEGYSVSREKKERFSLILESASTNQTSMYLCASSSQDRGLGEQYFGPGTRLTVT.

This clone was observed a handful of times. The genes are TRBV28 and TRBJ2-4; D perhaps matches TRBD1 (6 bases). V was cut by 1 base and J by 6 bases, with 10 bases left in between. The CDR3 sequence is 14 residues long. Looked up from germline, CDR1 is MDHEN and CDR2 is SYDVKM. CDR3 sequence reads: CASSLSGAGNIQYF. The CDR3 coding sequence is TGTGCCAGCAGTTTATCAGGGGCTGGAAACATTCAGTACTTC.

This clone was detected once. The chain's CDR3 is CASSIPGRDTGELFF. CDR3 nucleotides: TGTGCCAGTAGTATTCCGGGGAGGGACACCGGGGAGCTGTTTTTT. V and J are TRBV19 and TRBJ2-2; 7 bases match TRBD2. The CDR3 contains 15 residues. V lost 3 bases to trimming and J lost 3 bases; unmatched junction nucleotides: 4. Germline V CDR1 and CDR2: LNHDA, SQIVND (reference sequence).

The V gene is TRBV4-2, the J gene TRBJ2-7, with TRBD2 identical over 9 bases. CDR1 LGHNA and CDR2 YNFKEQ come from the germline V gene. The CDR3 contains 17 residues. The J segment lost 2 bases and the V segment lost 4 bases, leaving 12 bases of the junction unmatched. CDR3 sequence (DNA): TGTGCCAGCAGCCGCAGTTTGACTAGCGGAACAACCTACGAGCAGTACTTC. This translates into CASSRSLTSGTTYEQYF.

The chain has TRBV29-1 and TRBJ2-3, with D possibly matching TRBD1 (6 bases). The germline CDR1 and CDR2 sequences are SQVTM and ANQGSEA. The V and J ends lost 4 bases and 4 bases respectively, with 6 bases between them. This CDR3 has 11 residues. CDR3 protein: CSVGQADTQYF. CDR3 DNA: TGCAGCGTTGGACAGGCAGATACGCAGTATTTT.

This clone was seen more than once but under ten times. The chain carries TRBV25-1 and TRBJ1-1, with TRBD1 matching over 7 bases. V was clipped by 9 bases and J by 2 bases; unmatched bases: 9. Germline CDR1 and CDR2: MGHDK and SYGVNS. The CDR3 spans 14 residues. Here the CDR3 DNA reads TGTGCCAGGTGCCCCGGGACAGACAACACTGAAGCTTTCTTT. Encoded protein: CARCPGTDNTEAFF.

The rearrangement joins TRBV2 to TRBJ1-1, with a weak D call TRBD1 (5 bases). V was shortened by 6 bases and J by 3 bases, with 14 bases between the two germline ends. The CDR3 has 14 residues. Germline CDR1 SNHLY, CDR2 FYNNEI. The CDR3 nucleotides read TGTGCCAGCAGCGCCCAGGGAAGGGACACTGAAGCTTTCTTT. Translating it yields CASSAQGRDTEAFF.